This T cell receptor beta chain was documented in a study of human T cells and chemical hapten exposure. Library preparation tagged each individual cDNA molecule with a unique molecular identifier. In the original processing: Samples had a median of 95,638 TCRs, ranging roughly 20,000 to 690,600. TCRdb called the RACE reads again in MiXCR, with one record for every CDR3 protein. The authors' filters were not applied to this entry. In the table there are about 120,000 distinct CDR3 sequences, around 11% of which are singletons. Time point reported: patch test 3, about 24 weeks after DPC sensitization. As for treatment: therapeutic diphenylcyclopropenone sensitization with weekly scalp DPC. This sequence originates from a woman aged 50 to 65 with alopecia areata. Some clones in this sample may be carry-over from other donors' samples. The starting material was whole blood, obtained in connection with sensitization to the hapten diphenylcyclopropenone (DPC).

CDR3 coding DNA: TGCAGTGCTAGAGACCGGGGGAAGCTCCGGGGCTATGGCTACACCTTC. The encoded protein is CSARDRGKLRGYGYTF. The J gene is TRBJ1-2, the V gene TRBV20-1; weak D call: TRBD1 (5 bases). The CDR3 length is 16 residues. Trimming took 0 bases from V and 4 from J, leaving 18 bases between them. Germline V lookup: CDR1 DFQATT, CDR2 SNEGSKA (reference sequence).